A single sample gave rise to the 24 T cell receptor beta chains below, sequenced in a study of T cells in Graves' hyperthyroidism and ophthalmopathy. It was RNA transcripts that yielded the amplified TCR beta CDR3 regions. In the first-round RT-PCR of the TCR CDR3, the HTBI primer set was used. TCRdb independently ran MiXCR on the multiplex PCR reads; one entry per CDR3 protein. The sample gives 300,000 to 450,000 distinct CDR3 sequences, more than 12% of which show up once; about 19% is in the top ten. Input material: blood. The receptor source for this set is a woman aged 25-40 years with Graves' ophthalmopathy.

This clonotype appeared a few times. The V and J genes are TRBV6-1 and TRBJ1-4, with no clear D. The CDR3 runs to 11 residues. Germline CDR1 MNHNS, CDR2 SASEGT. The V end lost 8 bases, the J end lost 8 bases, and 9 bases lay between the germline ends. CDR3 in DNA: TGTGCCAGCCGAGGCGGGGAAAAACTGTTTTTT. It codes for CASRGGEKLFF.

The chain couples TRBV5-5 to TRBJ2-1, with TRBD2 matching 8 bases. The DNA end is a closer match to TRBJ2-7, so the J assignment may be wrong. The CDR3 runs 15 residues. From germline, CDR1 is SGHKS and CDR2 YYEKEE (reference sequence). The DNA for the CDR3 is TGTGCCAGCAGCTTAGCGGCGGGGGGCTACAATGAGCAGTACTTC. It is translated as CASSLAAGGYNEQYF.

In this sample, this clonotype turned up many times. The V call is TRBV5-6, the J call TRBJ2-3; 9 bases align to TRBD2. The V and J ends lost 7 bases and 10 bases, in that order; junction bases with no gene match: 4. CDR1 and CDR2 from the germline V gene are SGHDT and YYEEEE. The CDR3 has 11 amino acids. The CDR3 spells CASRGGEAQYF. CDR3 nucleotides: TGTGCCAGCCGCGGGGGGGAAGCGCAGTATTTT.

This chain uses TRBV2 with TRBJ2-1; D possibly uses TRBD1 or TRBD2 (5 bases each). Trimming pared 4 bases from V and 5 bases from J, leaving 18 bases between. Germline V gives CDR1 SNHLY, CDR2 FYNNEI. The CDR3 loop spans 16 amino acids. The CDR3 protein is CASSGGRGTRNNEQFF. DNA of the CDR3: TGTGCCAGCAGTGGGGGGAGAGGTACCCGGAACAATGAGCAGTTCTTC.

In this sample, this clonotype turned up many times. The chain is built from TRBV20-1 and TRBJ2-3, with 11 bases aligning to TRBD2. This CDR3 is built from 15 residues. Germline CDR1 and CDR2: DFQATT and SNEGSKA (reference sequence). The J segment lost 4 bases and the V segment lost 6 bases, leaving 9 bases of the junction unmatched. This chain's CDR3 is CSARPSGGFPDTQYF. The CDR3 DNA reads TGCAGTGCCCGCCCTAGCGGGGGGTTCCCAGATACGCAGTATTTT.

This clonotype was counted ten times or more. The chain links TRBV6-1 to TRBJ2-2, with D perhaps TRBD1 (6 bases). Germline loops: CDR1 MNHNS, CDR2 SASEGT. V lost 4 bases to trimming and J lost 5 bases, with 14 bases between them. This CDR3 has 15 residues. The CDR3 spells CASSGLPRGTGELFF. The CDR3 DNA follows: TGTGCCAGCAGTGGGCTTCCGAGGGGGACCGGGGAGCTGTTTTTT.

This sequence joins TRBV11-1 and TRBJ2-5, with TRBD1 matching 7 bases. The CDR3 is 15 residues long. Trimming removed 5 bases from V and 2 bases from J; junction bases left unmatched: 8. Germline assignment: CDR1 SGHAT and CDR2 FQDESV (reference sequence). Written as DNA, the CDR3 is TGTGCCAGCAGCGGCAGACAGGGTTTACAAGAGACCCAGTACTTC. It is translated as CASSGRQGLQETQYF.

In this sample, this clonotype turned up many times. The chain employs TRBV11-2 and TRBJ1-6; no reliable D call. The CDR3 sequence is 14 residues long. V lost 5 bases, J lost 14 bases, and 19 bases lay in between. Germline V gives CDR1 SGHAT, CDR2 FQNNGV. CDR3 coding DNA: TGTGCCAGCAGCCCCCCTCGGGATCGGGTGGCCCTCCACTTT. Translated, it gives CASSPPRDRVALHF.

This chain uses TRBV6-6 with TRBJ1-5; the D gene is possibly TRBD1 (5 bases). The CDR3 has 12 amino acids. V was shortened by 2 bases and J by 13 bases, with 12 bases between the two germline ends. Germline values: CDR1 MNHNY, CDR2 SVGAGI (reference sequence). CDR3 protein: CASSYRGTVQHF. As DNA, the CDR3 is TGTGCCAGCAGTTACCGGGGGACTGTGCAGCATTTT.

This clonotype has a count of ten or more. This rearrangement joins TRBV7-9 to TRBJ2-3, with TRBD1 identical over 9 bases. The CDR3 sequence is 15 residues long. Germline V CDR1 and CDR2: SEHNR, FQNEAQ (reference sequence). The V gene end was trimmed by 1 base and the J gene end by 5 bases; junction bases not matched to a gene: 4. The CDR3 DNA is TGTGCCAGCAGCTTAGTTACAGGGGGCAGAGATACGCAGTATTTT. Its translation: CASSLVTGGRDTQYF.

This clonotype was seen many times. A much larger clone lies one base from this, so it may be a read error. The chain has TRBV5-5 and TRBJ1-1; 7 nucleotides align to TRBD1. The V gene's germline CDR1 is SGHKS and CDR2 YYEKEE (reference sequence). Unmatched junction bases numbered 4, after V lost 4 bases and J lost 4 bases. This CDR3 is 13 amino acids long. CDR3 amino acids: CASSSTGVTEAFF. The CDR3 nucleotides are TGTGCCAGCAGCAGTACAGGGGTCACTGAAGCTTTCTTT.

This clonotype was observed at least ten times. The chain combines TRBV3-1 with TRBJ2-1; possible D gene TRBD2, 5 bases. The germline gives CDR1 LGHDT, CDR2 YNNKEL (reference sequence). The V end was cut by 1 base, the J end by 7 bases, with 11 bases between. This CDR3 region has 14 residues. CDR3 residues: CASSQAGRTNEQFF. The CDR3 bases are TGTGCCAGCAGCCAAGCGGGGAGAACTAATGAGCAGTTCTTC.

Details on this clonotype: This may be a read error, as it is one base from a much larger clone. The V and J genes are TRBV27 and TRBJ1-6, with TRBD1 matching 9 bases. The CDR3 has 17 amino acids. From germline, CDR1 is MNHEY and CDR2 SMNVEV (reference sequence). V was pared by 4 bases and J by 10 bases, with 14 bases of the junction left unmatched. In nucleotides, the CDR3 is TGTGCCAGCAGTTCCCCTCCGCCCGGGACAGGGAACTCACCCCTCCACTTT. Encoded protein: CASSSPPPGTGNSPLHF.

As to this clonotype: A read error is possible here, since a much larger clone lies one base away. The chain is built from TRBV5-5 and TRBJ2-3, with 9 bases lining up with TRBD2. The CDR3 covers 15 residues. Germline loops: CDR1 SGHKS, CDR2 YYEKEE (reference sequence). Germline trimming cut 7 bases from V and 5 bases from J; bases unmatched to any gene: 11. CDR3 nucleotides: TGTGCCAGCGGCTCCGCGGGGGGGCGGGGAGATACGCAGTATTTT. Translation gives CASGSAGGRGDTQYF.

There are many counts of this clonotype. The chain joins TRBV27 to TRBJ2-5; tentative D call: TRBD2 (6 bases). The germline gives CDR1 MNHEY, CDR2 SMNVEV (reference sequence). Trimming cost V 5 bases and J 2 bases, with 15 bases left between them. The CDR3 extends over 15 amino acids. CDR3 loop: CASSPRRVGQETQYF. As DNA, the CDR3 is TGTGCCAGCAGTCCGCGGAGGGTTGGACAAGAGACCCAGTACTTC.

This clonotype was observed many times. The V and J genes are TRBV10-3 and TRBJ1-2; D is uncertain. Trimming cost V 0 bases and J 6 bases, with 11 bases left between them. The germline gives CDR1 ENHRY, CDR2 SYGVKD. CDR3 length: 14 residues. The DNA of the CDR3 is TGTGCCATCAGTGAGTCGGGAACGGTGGATGGCTACACCTTC. Translation gives CAISESGTVDGYTF.

This clonotype occurred many times. The chain joins TRBV15 to TRBJ1-4; maybe TRBD1 (5 bases). The CDR3 runs to 17 residues. V was shortened by 0 bases and J by 2 bases, with 13 bases between the two germline ends. The germline CDR1 and CDR2 sequences are LNHNV and YYDKDF (reference sequence). CDR3 DNA: TGTGCCACCAGCAGAGAGGGGGGGATGAGGACTAATGAAAAACTGTTTTTT. Residues: CATSREGGMRTNEKLFF.

This clonotype was counted ten times or more. The rearrangement joins TRBV28 to TRBJ1-1, with D possibly matching TRBD1 (6 bases). V dropped 6 bases and J dropped 1 base, with 12 bases sitting between them. This CDR3 is 14 amino acids long. The germline CDR1 and CDR2 sequences are MDHEN and SYDVKM. The CDR3, as DNA: TGTGCCAGCAGAGCGGGGGCTCGGAACACTGAAGCTTTCTTT. Encoded protein: CASRAGARNTEAFF.

In its sample, this clonotype was seen many times. This chain joins TRBV6-2 or TRBV6-3 and TRBJ2-2; D is unresolved. V lost 2 bases, J lost 7 bases, and 29 bases lay in between. This CDR3 contains 20 residues. Germline V gives CDR1 MNHEY, CDR2 SVGEGT. The CDR3 nucleotides are TGTGCCAGCAGTTACGGACGGACCGGTCCTTCCTTCTCAGTTGGCGGGGAGCTGTTTTTT. Encoded protein: CASSYGRTGPSFSVGGELFF.

At least ten counts were recorded for this clonotype. The genes are TRBV28 and TRBJ1-5; tentatively, D is TRBD1 (5 bases). Per the germline V gene, CDR1 is MDHEN and CDR2 is SYDVKM. The CDR3 runs 15 residues. V was cut by 5 bases and J by 4 bases, with 15 bases left in between. Here the CDR3 reads CASSTPGRRNQPQHF. CDR3 DNA sequence: TGTGCCAGCAGTACCCCGGGACGAAGGAATCAGCCCCAGCATTTT.

This clonotype was seen repeatedly, ten times or more. The gene calls are TRBV7-9 and TRBJ1-1; 8 positions match TRBD1. V was clipped by 3 bases and J by 0 bases; unmatched bases: 3. Germline V lookup: CDR1 SEHNR, CDR2 FQNEAQ (reference sequence). This CDR3 has 15 amino acids. DNA for the CDR3: TGTGCCAGCAGCTTCCCGACAGGGGTGAACACTGAAGCTTTCTTT. Amino acid sequence: CASSFPTGVNTEAFF. The full variable domain, its missing parts supplied by reference TRBV7-9 and TRBJ1-1, is DTGVSQNPRHKITKRGQNVTFRCDPISEHNRLYWYRQTLGQGPEFLTYFQNEAQLEKSRLLSDRFSAERPKGSFSTLEIQRTEQGDSAMYLCASSFPTGVNTEAFFGQGTRLTVV.

This clonotype was counted many times. The J gene is TRBJ2-7, the V gene TRBV9; D gene ambiguous. V was trimmed by 0 bases and J by 3 bases, leaving 10 bases between them. From germline, CDR1 is SGDLS and CDR2 YYNGEE. This CDR3 spans 14 amino acids. The CDR3: CASSVDPGRYEQYF. In nucleotides, the CDR3 is TGTGCCAGCAGCGTAGATCCGGGCCGCTACGAGCAGTACTTC.

This clonotype was counted between two and nine times. Just one base apart from a much larger clone, this may be a read error. The V and J genes are TRBV2 and TRBJ2-7, with 8 bases that match TRBD1. Germline CDR1 reads SNHLY; CDR2 reads FYNNEI. The V segment lost 6 bases and the J segment 1 base; nucleotides outside the gene matches: 8. The CDR3 is 15 residues long. CDR3 in amino acids: CASRGGQALSYEQYF. As DNA, the CDR3 is TGTGCCAGCAGGGGGGGACAGGCCCTATCCTACGAGCAGTACTTC.

The rearrangement joins TRBV9 to TRBJ2-3, with 11 bases fitting TRBD2. With 4 bases clipped from V and 1 base from J, the junction kept 14 bases outside the gene matches. CDR3 length: 19 amino acids. The germline CDR1 and CDR2 sequences are SGDLS and YYNGEE. The CDR3 protein is CASSPQASGGNEGTDTQYF. Here the CDR3 DNA reads TGTGCCAGCAGCCCGCAGGCTAGCGGGGGGAACGAGGGCACAGATACGCAGTATTTT.